The 20 T cell receptor beta chains below all came from one sample that was sequenced in a study of blood T cell repertoires in COVID-19. Measured with immunoSEQ multiplex PCR; TCRdb has only the in-frame clones, and not every one. The sample contains 200,000 to 300,000 clones, around 87% of which appear only once. The sequenced material came from peripheral blood. The receptors stem from a woman between 45 and 65 years old with acute or convalescent COVID-19.

This sequence joins TRBV9 and TRBJ2-7; D is perhaps TRBD2 (5 bases). Deletions cut 0 bases from V and 2 bases from J, with 12 bases between. The germline CDR1 and CDR2 sequences are SGDLS and YYNGEE. The CDR3 length is 15 residues. CDR3 sequence (DNA): TGTGCCAGCAGCGTAGGGAGCGGAGGTACCTACGAGCAGTACTTC. Amino acid sequence: CASSVGSGGTYEQYF.

J is TRBJ2-7 and V is TRBV1; the table's D call, TRBD1, was not checked against the DNA. TRBV1 is a pseudogene locus. The CDR3 runs to 17 residues. CDR3 region: CTSSQEGPQGSSYEQYF. For the CDR3, the DNA is TGCACCAGCAGCCAAGAGGGTCCTCAGGGAAGCTCCTACGAGCAGTACTTC.

The chain uses TRBV5-8 and TRBJ1-1; TRBD1 matches 10 bases. J was trimmed by 4 bases and V by 3 bases; bases with no gene match: 3. From germline, CDR1 is SGHTS and CDR2 YDEGEE. This CDR3 has 14 amino acids. The CDR3 bases are TGTGCCAGCAGCTGGCGGACAGGGGGCACTGAAGCTTTCTTT. Translated: CASSWRTGGTEAFF. Full variable domain (outside the CDR3, taken from reference TRBV5-8 and TRBJ1-1): EAGVTQSPTHLIKTRGQQATLRCSPISGHTSVYWYQQALGLGLQFLLWYDEGEERNRGNFPPRFSGRQFPNYSSELNVNALELEDSALYLCASSWRTGGTEAFFGQGTRLTVV.

The chain uses TRBV30 and TRBJ1-1; the D is unclear. The CDR3 extends over 13 amino acids. V lost 0 bases, J lost 5 bases, and 10 bases lay in between. Germline loops: CDR1 GTSNPN, CDR2 SVGIG (reference sequence). The CDR3 region is CAWSVSRQTEAFF. The CDR3 bases are TGTGCCTGGAGTGTATCACGTCAGACTGAAGCTTTCTTT. The full variable domain, its missing parts supplied by reference TRBV30 and TRBJ1-1, is SQTIHQWPATLVQPVGSPLSLECTVEGTSNPNLYWYRQAAGRGLQLLFYSVGIGQISSEVPQNLSASRPQDRQFILSSKKLLLSDSGFYLCAWSVSRQTEAFFGQGTRLTVV.

The genes are TRBV28 and TRBJ2-7; TRBD1 matches 8 bases. The CDR3 spans 13 residues. Per germline, CDR1 MDHEN and CDR2 SYDVKM. The V and J ends lost 5 bases and 7 bases, in that order; junction bases with no gene match: 7. The CDR3 nucleotides read TGTGCCAGCAGTCAAGGACAGGGCCGGGAGCAGTACTTC. Its translation is CASSQGQGREQYF.

CDR3: CASSPTLLAGVNEQFF. CDR3 sequence (DNA): TGCGCCAGCAGCCCCACCCTTCTAGCGGGAGTCAATGAGCAGTTCTTC. The rearrangement links TRBV5-1 to TRBJ2-1; 10 bases map to TRBD2. The CDR3 has 16 amino acids. The germline gives CDR1 SGHRS, CDR2 YFSETQ. The V gene end was trimmed by 4 bases and the J gene end by 6 bases; junction bases not matched to a gene: 10. Drawing the rest from reference TRBV5-1 and TRBJ2-1, the complete variable domain is KAGVTQTPRYLIKTRGQQVTLSCSPISGHRSVSWYQQTPGQGLQFLFEYFSETQRNKGNFPGRFSGRQFSNSRSEMNVSTLELGDSALYLCASSPTLLAGVNEQFFGPGTRLTVL.

J is TRBJ1-1 and V is TRBV24-1, with a tentative D call TRBD1 (5 bases). The length of the CDR3 is 14 residues. With 7 bases removed from V and 6 bases from J, the gap between germline ends came to 17 bases. Looked up from germline, CDR1 is KGHDR and CDR2 is SFDVKD. CDR3 nucleotide sequence: TGTGCCACCAGAGCAGGGTTTTCTTACTCTGAAGCTTTCTTT. This sequence encodes CATRAGFSYSEAFF.

This chain links TRBV9 with TRBJ2-2; 7 nucleotides match TRBD2. This CDR3 comprises 15 residues. The V segment lost 4 bases and the J segment 4 bases; nucleotides outside the gene matches: 7. Looked up from germline, CDR1 is SGDLS and CDR2 is YYNGEE. CDR3 in amino acids: CASSHRDYLTGELFF. The CDR3, as DNA: TGTGCCAGCAGCCACCGGGACTATCTCACCGGGGAGCTGTTTTTT.

The V gene is TRBV28, the J gene TRBJ1-5, with D unclear. The CDR3 has 13 amino acids. In germline, CDR1 is MDHEN, CDR2 SYDVKM. Trimming left V 8 bases short and J 0 bases short, with 8 bases between. CDR3 coding DNA: TGTGCCAGCCGGGAGGGTAGCAATCAGCCCCAGCATTTT. Amino acids: CASREGSNQPQHF.

CDR3 sequence (DNA): TGTGCCACCTTTACCAAGGGGACAGGTTGGGAAAAACTGTTTTTT. As protein: CATFTKGTGWEKLFF. J is TRBJ1-4 and V is TRBV28; TRBD1 matches at 8 bases. Germline CDR1 and CDR2: MDHEN and SYDVKM. This CDR3 comprises 15 residues. V shed 10 bases, J shed 8 bases, and the junction held 15 bases outside the gene matches.

This clone was seen only once. The chain uses TRBV6-6 and TRBJ2-7, with D maybe TRBD1 (6 bases). The V and J ends lost 8 bases and 2 bases respectively, with 16 bases between them. CDR3 length: 14 residues. Germline CDR1 is MNHNY and CDR2 is SVGAGI (reference sequence). CDR3: CASGTTGLAYEQYF. The CDR3 coding sequence is TGTGCCAGCGGCACCACAGGGTTGGCCTACGAGCAGTACTTC.

V and J are TRBV6-1 and TRBJ1-5; D may be TRBD1 (5 bases). The V and J ends lost 2 bases and 6 bases respectively, with 17 bases between them. From germline, CDR1 is MNHNS and CDR2 SASEGT. The CDR3 has 16 amino acids. The CDR3 region is CASSEWDVGSSQPQHF. CDR3 nucleotides: TGTGCCAGCAGTGAATGGGACGTCGGGAGTTCTCAGCCCCAGCATTTT.

The chain links TRBV15 to TRBJ1-3; no reliable D call. The V end lost 5 bases, the J end lost 8 bases, and 7 bases lay between the germline ends. In germline, CDR1 is LNHNV, CDR2 YYDKDF (reference sequence). The CDR3 is 11 residues long. The CDR3 DNA sequence: TGTGCCACCAGCGAACTTGACACCATATATTTT. Translation gives CATSELDTIYF. Full variable domain (remainder filled in from reference TRBV15 and TRBJ1-3): DAMVIQNPRYQVTQFGKPVTLSCSQTLNHNVMYWYQQKSSQAPKLLFHYYDKDFNNEADTPDNFQSRRPNTSFCFLDIRSPGLGDTAMYLCATSELDTIYFGEGSWLTVV.

V is TRBV18 and J is TRBJ2-1; 7 nucleotides line up with TRBD1. The ends lost 5 bases at V and 5 bases at J; junction bases unmatched: 21. Germline assignment: CDR1 KGHSH and CDR2 LQKENI. The CDR3 loop spans 19 amino acids. The CDR3 spells CASSATTTWDSLGHNEQFF. CDR3 nucleotides: TGTGCCAGCTCAGCGACTACCACATGGGACAGCCTAGGACACAATGAGCAGTTCTTC. Filled out from reference TRBV18 and TRBJ2-1, the complete variable domain reads NAGVMQNPRHLVRRRGQEARLRCSPMKGHSHVYWYRQLPEEGLKFMVYLQKENIIDESGMPKERFSAEFPKEGPSILRIQQVVRGDSAAYFCASSATTTWDSLGHNEQFFGPGTRLTVL.

V and J are TRBV28 and TRBJ1-2; 10 bases fit TRBD1. The CDR3 covers 17 residues. With 6 bases clipped from V and 3 bases from J, the junction kept 13 bases outside the gene matches. The germline gives CDR1 MDHEN, CDR2 SYDVKM. In nucleotides, the CDR3 is TGTGCCAGCAGCACTTCGGGACAGGGGAAATTCGACTATGGCTACACCTTC. It yields the protein CASSTSGQGKFDYGYTF.

The chain uses TRBV2 and TRBJ2-7, with a tentative D call TRBD1 (6 bases). The length of the CDR3 is 16 residues. V lost 3 bases and J 7 bases, leaving 22 bases between the germline ends. Germline V gives CDR1 SNHLY, CDR2 FYNNEI. Here the CDR3 reads CASSDPYREGRREQYF. CDR3 in DNA: TGTGCCAGCAGTGACCCCTACAGGGAAGGCCGGCGGGAGCAGTACTTC. Looking up the rest from reference TRBV2 and TRBJ2-7 gives the full variable domain: EPEVTQTPSHQVTQMGQEVILRCVPISNHLYFYWYRQILGQKVEFLVSFYNNEISEKSEIFDDQFSVERPDGSNFTLKIRSTKLEDSAMYFCASSDPYREGRREQYFGPGTRLTVT.

The chain recombines TRBV2 with TRBJ2-7, with D possibly being TRBD2 (5 bases). CDR1 is SNHLY, CDR2 FYNNEI, per germline. CDR3 length: 11 amino acids. Trimming shortened V by 8 bases and J by 12 bases, and 17 bases separated the two germline ends. DNA of the CDR3: TGTGCCAGCGTGTTGCGGGCCCAGGCGTACTTC. It yields the protein CASVLRAQAYF.

This rearrangement joins TRBV5-8 to TRBJ2-7; tentatively, D is TRBD2 (5 bases). Looked up from germline, CDR1 is SGHTS and CDR2 is YDEGEE. V lost 2 bases and J lost 0, with 9 bases in between. The CDR3 is made up of 14 amino acids. The CDR3: CASSFERSSYEQYF. The DNA of the CDR3 is TGTGCCAGCAGCTTTGAGCGGAGCTCCTACGAGCAGTACTTC.

This clone was detected only once. The chain recombines TRBV19 with TRBJ1-1; 8 nucleotides align to TRBD1. Trimming took 1 base from V and 1 from J; bases not matched to a gene: 8. The CDR3 extends over 17 amino acids. Germline-derived CDR1 and CDR2 are LNHDA and SQIVND (reference sequence). CDR3 region: CASSIAAGGISNTEAFF. The CDR3 DNA follows: TGTGCCAGTAGTATAGCCGCAGGGGGCATATCGAACACTGAAGCTTTCTTT.

The chain couples TRBV7-2 to TRBJ1-5, with D perhaps TRBD1 (6 bases). Trimming cost V 1 base and J 4 bases, with 11 bases left between them. This CDR3 has 15 residues. The germline V gene encodes CDR1 SGHTA and CDR2 FQGNSA. This CDR3 is CASSLVGGPNQPQHF. The CDR3, as DNA: TGTGCCAGCAGCTTAGTGGGGGGGCCGAATCAGCCCCAGCATTTT.